These T cell receptor beta chains were read from a single sample in a study of blood T cell repertoires in COVID-19. The repertoire was sequenced with immunoSEQ multiplex PCR; TCRdb's copy has only in-frame clones and lacks some. Here the sample spans 250,000 or so clones, more than 80% being singletons. The sequencing sample was made of peripheral blood. The receptors were gathered from a human donor in a cohort sampled during active COVID-19. Each CDR3 is given with its conserved first and last residue. The D gene is left open where the match is weak. Size is omitted from some rows. Given values are once, few, many or a class for expanded clones.

size | J | V | D | DNA | CDR3
NA | TRBJ1-4 | TRBV19 | TRBD1 | TGTGCCAGTAGTCCCAGGGGGTTTGCAACTAATGAAAAACTGTTTTTT | CASSPRGFATNEKLFF
few | TRBJ1-2 | TRBV24-1 | TRBD1 | TGTGCCACCAGTGACTCGACAGGGAAATACTATGGCTACACCTTC | CATSDSTGKYYGYTF
NA | TRBJ2-3 | TRBV19 | TRBD2 | TGTGCCAGTAGTATAGATAGCGGGGGCACAGATACGCAGTATTTT | CASSIDSGGTDTQYF
NA | TRBJ2-5 | TRBV20-1 | NA | TGCAGTGCTACACAAGAGACCCAGTACTTC | CSATQETQYF
NA | TRBJ2-1 | TRBV3-1/TRBV3-2 | NA | TGTGCCAGCAGCCAAGAAGTTCAGTCTGAGCAGTTCTTC | CASSQEVQSEQFF
NA | TRBJ2-7 | TRBV7-9 | TRBD1 | TGTGCCAGCAGCTTAGGGACAGGTTCCGCCGAGCAGTACTTC | CASSLGTGSAEQYF
NA | TRBJ2-2 | TRBV11-2 | TRBD1 | TGTGCCAGCAGCCAAGACAGGGACACCGGGGAGCTGTTTTTT | CASSQDRDTGELFF
NA | TRBJ2-1 | TRBV7-9 | TRBD2 | TGTGCCAGCTCCGGGACTAGCGGACAAAACAATGAGCAGTTCTTC | CASSGTSGQNNEQFF
NA | TRBJ2-7 | TRBV5-1 | TRBD2 | TGCGCCAGCAGCTTTGGCGGGAGCTCCTACGAGCAGTACTTC | CASSFGGSSYEQYF
NA | TRBJ2-5 | TRBV7-9 | NA | TGTGCCAGCAGCTTATTAGGGGGCCAAGAGACCCAGTACTTC | CASSLLGGQETQYF
NA | TRBJ2-6 | TRBV9 | TRBD1 | TGTGCCAGCAGCAAACCGACAGGGTGGGGATTCTCTGGGGCCAACGTCCTGACTTTC | CASSKPTGWGFSGANVLTF
NA | TRBJ2-7 | TRBV5-1 | TRBD2 | TGCGCCAGCACCACTGGTCCTAGCGGAAACTACGAGCAGTACTTC | CASTTGPSGNYEQYF
NA | TRBJ2-2 | TRBV20-1 | TRBD2 | TGCAGTGCTAGTGGACTAGCGGAAGAAACCGGGGAGCTGTTTTTT | CSASGLAEETGELFF
once | TRBJ1-5 | TRBV3-1/TRBV3-2 | NA | TGTGCCAGCAGCCAAGTCGGGGGGGTCCATCAGCCCCAGCATTTT | CASSQVGGVHQPQHF
NA | TRBJ2-3 | TRBV5-1 | TRBD2 | TGCGCCAGCAGCTTAGCGGGAGAGTATGATACGCAGTATTTT | CASSLAGEYDTQYF
NA | TRBJ2-7 | TRBV2 | TRBD2 | TGTGCCAGCAGACTGGGACTAGCGGGGCCTTGGGAGCAGTACTTC | CASRLGLAGPWEQYF
NA | TRBJ1-2 | TRBV11-1 | NA | TGTGCCAGCAGCTTGGAGGGGTACTATGGCTACACCTTC | CASSLEGYYGYTF
once | TRBJ2-3 | TRBV9 | NA | TGTGCCAGCAGCGTAGAAAGGGGATACGCAGATACGCAGTATTTT | CASSVERGYADTQYF
few | TRBJ2-7 | TRBV27 | NA | TGTGCCAGCAGTCCCAGGTCCCCTCACTACGAGCAGTACTTC | CASSPRSPHYEQYF
NA | TRBJ1-5 | TRBV21-1 | NA | TGTGCCAATCGACAGGGGCGCAATCAGCCCCAGCATTTT | CANRQGRNQPQHF
once | TRBJ2-1 | TRBV5-1 | TRBD2 | TGCGCCAGCAGCTCTGGCCATACGGCTAGCGGGAGGGATGAGCAGTTCTTC | CASSSGHTASGRDEQFF
NA | TRBJ2-1 | TRBV24-1 | NA | TGTGCCACCAGTGAGGCCCGACTAGAGTCCTACAATGAGCAGTTCTTC | CATSEARLESYNEQFF
NA | TRBJ2-7 | TRBV6-2/TRBV6-3 | NA | TGTGCCAGCAGTCCCAGGGTTTACGAGCAGTACTTC | CASSPRVYEQYF
NA | TRBJ2-5 | TRBV7-3 | TRBD2 | TGTGCCAGCAGCCGGACTAGCGGGGGCCCGGGAGAGACCCAGTACTTC | CASSRTSGGPGETQYF